This T cell receptor (beta chain) was found in a study of control samples from healthy donors and cancer patients. Data came from immunoSEQ multiplex PCR; TCRdb stores just in-frame clones and leaves some out. The repertoire holds about 190,000 clones, roughly nine tenths seen once, with about 1.7% in the top ten. CDR3 size: 16 residues. Germline lookup yields CDR1 SGHRS and CDR2 YFSETQ. With 4 bases removed from V and 0 bases from J, the gap between germline ends came to 11 bases. The chain carries TRBV5-1 and TRBJ1-6, with D unresolved. The sample comprised blood. The receptor was isolated from a man aged 25-45 years in good health. The CDR3 DNA follows: TGCGCCAGCAGCCGGACGGATAGCTCCTATAATTCACCCCTCCACTTT. It codes for CASSRTDSSYNSPLHF.